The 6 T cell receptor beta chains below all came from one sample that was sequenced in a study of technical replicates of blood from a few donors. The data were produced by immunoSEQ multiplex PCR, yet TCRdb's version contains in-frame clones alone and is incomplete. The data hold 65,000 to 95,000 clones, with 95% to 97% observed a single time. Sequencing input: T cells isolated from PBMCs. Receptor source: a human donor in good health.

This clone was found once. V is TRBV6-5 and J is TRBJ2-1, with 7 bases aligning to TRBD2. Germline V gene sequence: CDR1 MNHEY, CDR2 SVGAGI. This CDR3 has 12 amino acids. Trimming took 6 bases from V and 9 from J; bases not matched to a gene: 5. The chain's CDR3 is CASSPGGTEQFF. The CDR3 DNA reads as TGTGCCAGCAGCCCGGGGGGTACTGAGCAGTTCTTC.

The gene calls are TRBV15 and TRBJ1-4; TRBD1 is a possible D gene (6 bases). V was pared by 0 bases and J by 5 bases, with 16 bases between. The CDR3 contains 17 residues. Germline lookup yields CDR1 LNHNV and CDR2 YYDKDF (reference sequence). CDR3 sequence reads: CATSRDQGRLLNEKLFF. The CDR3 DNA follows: TGTGCCACCAGCAGAGATCAGGGGAGACTTTTAAATGAAAAACTGTTTTTT. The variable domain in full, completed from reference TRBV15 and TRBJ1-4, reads DAMVIQNPRYQVTQFGKPVTLSCSQTLNHNVMYWYQQKSSQAPKLLFHYYDKDFNNEADTPDNFQSRRPNTSFCFLDIRSPGLGDTAMYLCATSRDQGRLLNEKLFFGSGTQLSVL.

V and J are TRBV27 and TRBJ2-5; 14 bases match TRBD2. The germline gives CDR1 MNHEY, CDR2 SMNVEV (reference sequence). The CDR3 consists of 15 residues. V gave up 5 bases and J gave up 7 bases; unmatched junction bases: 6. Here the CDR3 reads CASSPSGLAGGTQYF. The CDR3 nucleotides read TGTGCCAGCAGTCCCTCTGGACTAGCGGGAGGGACCCAGTACTTC.

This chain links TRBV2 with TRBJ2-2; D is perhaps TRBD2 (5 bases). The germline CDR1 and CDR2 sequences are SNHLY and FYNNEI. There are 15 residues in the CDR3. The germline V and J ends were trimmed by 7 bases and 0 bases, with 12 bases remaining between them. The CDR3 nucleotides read TGTGCCAGCACAAACGGGGATACGAACACCGGGGAGCTGTTTTTT. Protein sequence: CASTNGDTNTGELFF.

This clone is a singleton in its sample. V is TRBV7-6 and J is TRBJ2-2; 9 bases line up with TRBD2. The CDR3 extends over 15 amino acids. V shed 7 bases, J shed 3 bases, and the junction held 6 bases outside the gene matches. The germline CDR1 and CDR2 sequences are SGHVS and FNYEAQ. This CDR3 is CASTYSGSYTGELFF. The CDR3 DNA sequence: TGTGCCAGCACATATAGCGGGAGCTACACCGGGGAGCTGTTTTTT.

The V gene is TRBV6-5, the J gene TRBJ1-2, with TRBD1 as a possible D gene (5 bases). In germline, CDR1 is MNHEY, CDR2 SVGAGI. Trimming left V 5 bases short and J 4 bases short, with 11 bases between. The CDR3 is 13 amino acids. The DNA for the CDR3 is TGTGCCAGCAGTAACGACAGAATCTATGGCTACACCTTC. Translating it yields CASSNDRIYGYTF.